Listed here are 10 T cell receptor beta chains from one sample, sequenced in a study of beta chain features in type 1 diabetes (dated by TCRdb to the late 2010s). On the study overall, not on this receptor specifically: In all four CD4+ subsets, TCRB CDR3 length was moderately but significantly shorter in type 1 diabetes patients.

For these TCRs, the target antigens are not known. Library creation used the immunoSEQ multiplex PCR assay. All of the isolated RNA was reverse transcribed with the High Capacity cDNA Reverse Transcription Kit, so expressed TCRB transcripts were sequenced. TCRdb carries this immuneACCESS record with in-frame sequences only. Its versions omit some clonotypes, under half of them owing to an unresolved V gene in the studies checked, with the rest unexplained. Present in this sample are a few hundred thousand clones, 16% of which were seen just once. Clones ranked in the top ten supply approximately 0.086% of the sample. Input material: naive CD4+ T cells from blood. The cell subset or site label of this sample denotes: true naive CD4+ T cells. The receptors derive from a man aged 25 to 40 with type 1 diabetes.

The chain carries TRBV7-9 and TRBJ2-2; no reliable D call. This CDR3 spans 15 amino acids. The germline CDR1 and CDR2 sequences are SEHNR and FQNEAQ (reference sequence). The V end lost 5 bases, the J end lost 2 bases, and 12 bases lay between the germline ends. CDR3 loop: CASSKGLFNTGELFF. For the CDR3, the DNA is TGTGCCAGCAGCAAAGGGCTGTTTAACACCGGGGAGCTGTTTTTT.

The chain is built from TRBV30 and TRBJ1-2, with a tentative D call TRBD1 (5 bases). Trimming pared 2 bases from V and 6 bases from J, leaving 16 bases between. There are 14 residues in the CDR3. Looked up from germline, CDR1 is GTSNPN and CDR2 is SVGIG (reference sequence). CDR3: CAWSTGLGDNGYTF. In DNA, the CDR3 is TGTGCCTGGAGTACCGGCTTGGGGGATAATGGCTACACCTTC.

A few counts support this clone. This chain links TRBV29-1 with TRBJ2-5, with D perhaps assigned TRBD1 or TRBD2 (6 bases each). Germline CDR1 reads SQVTM; CDR2 reads ANQGSEA. V lost 4 bases, J lost 2 bases, and 14 bases lay in between. The CDR3 is 14 residues long. The CDR3 DNA reads as TGCAGCGTTGCCGGGGGCCAGGTTCAAGAGACCCAGTACTTC. As protein: CSVAGGQVQETQYF.

This chain uses TRBV28 with TRBJ2-7, with 7 bases lining up with TRBD1. The germline V gene has CDR1 MDHEN and CDR2 SYDVKM. V lost 7 bases and J lost 4; bases outside the gene matches: 7. The length of the CDR3 is 13 residues. The CDR3 sequence is CASKTGTAYEQYF. CDR3 coding DNA: TGTGCCAGCAAAACCGGGACAGCGTACGAGCAGTACTTC.

This clone was seen more than once but under ten times. This sequence joins TRBV18 and TRBJ2-1, with no clear D. V was trimmed by 1 base and J by 6 bases, leaving 4 bases between them. This CDR3 region has 12 residues. The germline V gene encodes CDR1 KGHSH and CDR2 LQKENI. CDR3: CASSPLRNEQFF. The CDR3 coding sequence is TGTGCCAGCTCACCACTACGCAATGAGCAGTTCTTC.

This clone came up a few times. This chain joins TRBV7-2 and TRBJ1-2, with D maybe TRBD1 (6 bases). V was cut by 5 bases and J by 3 bases, with 13 bases left in between. The germline V gene has CDR1 SGHTA and CDR2 FQGNSA. The CDR3 extends over 14 amino acids. CDR3 DNA sequence: TGTGCCAGCAGCATACAGGGCGAGGACTATGGCTACACCTTC. As protein: CASSIQGEDYGYTF.

V and J are TRBV30 and TRBJ2-1; D uncertain. Trimming left V 2 bases short and J 10 bases short, with 9 bases between. This CDR3 region has 11 residues. From germline, CDR1 is GTSNPN and CDR2 SVGIG (reference sequence). CDR3 in amino acids: CAWSLVREQFF. The DNA of the CDR3 is TGTGCCTGGAGTTTGGTCAGGGAGCAGTTCTTC.

This clone was detected only a few times. The chain combines TRBV7-6 with TRBJ2-5; D is uncertain. Trimming removed 5 bases at V and 5 bases at J, with 15 bases between. CDR3 length equals 14 residues. Germline assignment: CDR1 SGHVS and CDR2 FNYEAQ. Here the CDR3 reads CASSLSEGRETQYF. As DNA, the CDR3 is TGTGCCAGCAGCCTGAGTGAAGGGCGGGAGACCCAGTACTTC.

This clone was counted only a few times. This sequence joins TRBV6-5 and TRBJ1-2; D not resolved. Germline CDR1 is MNHEY and CDR2 is SVGAGI. Trimming removed 6 bases at V and 5 bases at J, with 10 bases between. The CDR3 is 12 residues long. In DNA, the CDR3 is TGTGCCAGCAGCCCAAACGGGTATGGCTACACCTTC. Amino acids: CASSPNGYGYTF.

This clone was detected a few times. The chain recombines TRBV29-1 with TRBJ2-5; 8 nucleotides align to TRBD1. The trim removed 5 bases at V and 4 bases at J, leaving 12 bases unmatched. Looked up from germline, CDR1 is SQVTM and CDR2 is ANQGSEA. The CDR3 spans 15 residues. CDR3 amino acids: CSVPRDRGNGETQYF. For the CDR3, the DNA is TGCAGCGTTCCCAGAGACAGGGGTAATGGAGAGACCCAGTACTTC.